Reported below is one TCR beta chain. The data were taken from a study of identical twins. TCRdb reprocessed the 5' RACE reads with MiXCR, giving one entry per CDR3 protein. The sample has about 490,000 distinct CDR3 sequences; roughly 15% are singletons. The V segment lost 1 base and the J segment 8 bases; nucleotides outside the gene matches: 5. The CDR3 runs to 14 residues. Looked up from germline, CDR1 is LNHDA and CDR2 is SQIVND (reference sequence). These data were also reused for a study on yellow fever vaccine responses in identical twins.

The material sequenced was CD4+ T cells sorted from blood. The TCR sequence derives from a woman between 18 and 30 years old in good health. V usage is TRBV19 and J usage is TRBJ2-1, with TRBD2 matching 7 bases. The CDR3 DNA reads as TGTGCCAGTAGTATAGGGGAGGGTTTCGATGAGCAGTTCTTC. This encodes CASSIGEGFDEQFF.